This T cell receptor (beta chain) was identified during a study of molecular identifiers for immune sequencing clone quantification. Study results and caveats: Investigators reportedly could detect spiked Jurkat TCR RNA from one cell among approximately 930,000 naive cells. Clone sizes that are highly expanded could be underestimated when identical TCR molecules share a barcode. Clones with over 20 RNA copies captured over 99% of effector molecules but under 1% of naive ones.

TCRdb recomputed calls from the PCR reads with MiXCR, one row per CDR3 protein. The sample shows about 510,000 distinct CDR3 sequences, about 25% of them seen only once. A remark on this clonotype: No antigen is known for it.

The CDR3 is made up of 19 amino acids. V dropped 1 base and J dropped 5 bases, with 26 bases sitting between them. Germline CDR1 SEHNR, CDR2 FQNEAQ (reference sequence). This TCR derives from a human donor in good health. Some libraries in this study had Jurkat cell RNA spiked in. Input material: naive CD8+ T cells from blood, with Jurkat cell RNA spiked in. Subset indicated: FACS-sorted CD8+CD4-CCR7+CD45RA+ naive T cells. The chain employs TRBV7-9 and TRBJ1-1, with D possibly being TRBD1 (5 bases). The CDR3 coding sequence is TGTGCCAGCAGCTTAGACCCCTCACCTTATGAGGGACTAGGTACTGAAGCTTTCTTT. This codes for CASSLDPSPYEGLGTEAFF.